These 28 T cell receptor beta chains share one sample of origin, sequenced in a study of T cell responses to AZD1222 COVID-19 vaccine. The assay was immunoSEQ multiplex PCR, and TCRdb's table has in-frame clones only and misses some. The data contain some 110,000 clones, roughly 89% of them singletons. Source: peripheral blood, taken 28 days after the second AZD1222 dose. These receptors were obtained from an adult who received the AZD1222 COVID-19 vaccine.

This rearrangement joins TRBV21-1 to TRBJ2-7; TRBD1 is the table's D call and was not checked against the DNA. TRBV21-1 is shown as a pseudogene. The CDR3 has 12 amino acids. CDR3 nucleotides: TGTGCCTACGGACGGGACACCTACGAGCAGTACTTC. This gives the protein CAYGRDTYEQYF.

V usage is TRBV5-6 and J usage is TRBJ1-2; D gene unclear. CDR3 length equals 16 residues. Trimming cost V 2 bases and J 3 bases, with 17 bases left between them. Germline V lookup: CDR1 SGHDT, CDR2 YYEEEE. The CDR3 region has the DNA TGTGCCAGCAGCTTCTTTAACCGGGAGACTTACTATGGCTACACCTTC. Protein sequence: CASSFFNRETYYGYTF.

V and J are TRBV30 and TRBJ2-3; TRBD2 matches at 11 bases. The length of the CDR3 is 17 residues. V shed 0 bases, J shed 6 bases, and the junction held 11 bases outside the gene matches. Germline V lookup: CDR1 GTSNPN, CDR2 SVGIG (reference sequence). The CDR3 is CAWSVGASGGLVDTQYF. CDR3 nucleotides: TGTGCCTGGAGTGTAGGAGCTAGCGGGGGGTTAGTGGATACGCAGTATTTT.

The chain joins TRBV19 to TRBJ1-5; tentatively, D is TRBD1 (6 bases). The CDR3 totals 12 residues. CDR1 and CDR2 from the germline V gene are LNHDA and SQIVND (reference sequence). The V end was cut by 6 bases, the J end by 5 bases, with 8 bases between. This CDR3 is CASRRQDQPQHF. The CDR3 nucleotides read TGTGCCAGTAGAAGACAGGATCAGCCCCAGCATTTT.

This sequence joins TRBV6-5 and TRBJ1-5, with D unclear. The V end was cut by 6 bases, the J end by 5 bases, with 14 bases between. The germline V gene encodes CDR1 MNHEY and CDR2 SVGAGI. The CDR3 totals 14 residues. The CDR3 DNA sequence: TGTGCCAGCAGCCTCCGGGGTAGTGATCAGCCCCAGCATTTT. This codes for CASSLRGSDQPQHF.

This clone has only one observation. The chain recombines TRBV4-3 with TRBJ2-1; 7 nucleotides align to TRBD1. Germline assignment: CDR1 LGHNA and CDR2 YSLEER. The CDR3 covers 16 residues. V shed 3 bases and J 5 bases; nucleotides not matched to a gene: 10. CDR3 amino acids: CASSHGPGQTNNEQFF. CDR3 sequence (DNA): TGCGCCAGCAGCCACGGGCCGGGACAGACAAACAATGAGCAGTTCTTC.

A note on this clone: At one boundary the junction diverges from the germline segment, which might be a read error. The chain combines TRBV5-4 with TRBJ1-4; no clear D gene. CDR1 and CDR2 from the germline V gene are SGHNT and YYREEE (reference sequence). This CDR3 contains 14 residues. Here the CDR3 DNA reads TGTGCCAGTTCGGGGTTCGGTACTAGTGAAAAACTGTTTTTT. Protein product: CASSGFGTSEKLFF.

This chain uses TRBV7-2 with TRBJ1-1; TRBD1 agrees at 9 bases. The germline V gene has CDR1 SGHTA and CDR2 FQGNSA. Unmatched junction bases numbered 5, after V lost 5 bases and J lost 4 bases. CDR3 length: 14 residues. As DNA, the CDR3 is TGTGCCAGCAGCCCACAGGGGGCATTCACTGAAGCTTTCTTT. Protein: CASSPQGAFTEAFF. The variable domain in full, completed from reference TRBV7-2 and TRBJ1-1, reads GAGVSQSPSNKVTEKGKDVELRCDPISGHTALYWYRQSLGQGLEFLIYFQGNSAPDKSGLPSDRFSAERTGGSVSTLTIQRTQQEDSAVYLCASSPQGAFTEAFFGQGTRLTVV.

The chain carries TRBV27 and TRBJ1-5; D is perhaps TRBD1 (6 bases). With 3 bases removed from V and 3 bases from J, the gap between germline ends came to 9 bases. This CDR3 has 14 residues. Germline V gene lookup returns CDR1 MNHEY and CDR2 SMNVEV (reference sequence). CDR3 DNA: TGTGCCAGCAGTTTGGGGGCCCTCAATCAGCCCCAGCATTTT. Amino acid sequence: CASSLGALNQPQHF.

This clone is a singleton in its sample. The V gene is TRBV11-2, the J gene TRBJ2-5, with TRBD1 as a possible D gene (5 bases). The V and J ends lost 4 bases and 2 bases respectively, with 11 bases between them. Germline assignment: CDR1 SGHAT and CDR2 FQNNGV. This CDR3 spans 14 amino acids. CDR3 coding DNA: TGTGCCAGCAGCTCACTCAGGGTTCAAGAGACCCAGTACTTC. Translated, it gives CASSSLRVQETQYF.

The chain is built from TRBV2 and TRBJ2-1; the D call may be TRBD1 or TRBD2 (7 bases each). From germline, CDR1 is SNHLY and CDR2 FYNNEI. The CDR3 contains 14 residues. Trimming removed 3 bases from V and 9 bases from J, with 15 bases in between. The CDR3 reads CASSDSRGGSEQFF. Written as DNA, the CDR3 is TGTGCCAGCAGTGATTCCAGGGGGGGTAGTGAGCAGTTCTTC.

This chain links TRBV19 with TRBJ2-5; 7 bases map to TRBD2. The J segment lost 5 bases and the V segment lost 3 bases, leaving 9 bases of the junction unmatched. The CDR3 runs 15 residues. Germline loops: CDR1 LNHDA, CDR2 SQIVND (reference sequence). CDR3 protein: CASSMGGGHGETQYF. CDR3 nucleotide sequence: TGTGCCAGTAGTATGGGGGGAGGGCATGGGGAGACCCAGTACTTC. The variable domain in full, with the rest retrieved from reference TRBV19 and TRBJ2-5, is DGGITQSPKYLFRKEGQNVTLSCEQNLNHDAMYWYRQDPGQGLRLIYYSQIVNDFQKGDIAEGYSVSREKKESFPLTVTSAQKNPTAFYLCASSMGGGHGETQYFGPGTRLLVL.

The chain links TRBV19 to TRBJ2-3; D not certain. V was cut by 6 bases and J by 4 bases, with 17 bases left in between. The CDR3 totals 15 residues. Germline V gene lookup returns CDR1 LNHDA and CDR2 SQIVND (reference sequence). CDR3 loop: CASSRQSGDADTQYF. CDR3 coding DNA: TGTGCCAGTAGCCGCCAGAGTGGGGATGCAGATACGCAGTATTTT.

The rearrangement links TRBV5-1 to TRBJ1-2; D gene ambiguous. V lost 0 bases to trimming and J lost 2 bases, with 5 bases between them. CDR1 and CDR2 from the germline V gene are SGHRS and YFSETQ. CDR3 length: 13 amino acids. The CDR3 region is CASSLAPNYGYTF. The CDR3 DNA sequence: TGCGCCAGCAGCTTGGCTCCAAACTATGGCTACACCTTC.

The J gene is TRBJ2-1, the V gene TRBV11-3; TRBD1 matches at 9 bases. The V segment lost 5 bases and the J segment 8 bases; nucleotides outside the gene matches: 4. The CDR3 is 13 amino acids. CDR1 and CDR2 from the germline V gene are SGHNT and YENEEA. CDR3 nucleotides: TGTGCCAGCAGCAACAGGGGGCAGGATGAGCAGTTCTTC. Translated, it gives CASSNRGQDEQFF.

CDR3 DNA: TGTGCCAGCAGCTTAGCTCAGCTAGCGGGGGGGGCAACAGATACGCAGTATTTT. Amino acid sequence: CASSLAQLAGGATDTQYF. The chain recombines TRBV7-6 with TRBJ2-3, with 12 bases aligning to TRBD2. The CDR3 spans 18 residues. CDR1 is SGHVS and CDR2 is FNYEAQ in the germline V gene. Trimming took 0 bases from V and 3 from J; bases not matched to a gene: 7.

The chain couples TRBV10-3 to TRBJ1-1; the D gene is possibly TRBD1 (5 bases). The germline V gene encodes CDR1 ENHRY and CDR2 SYGVKD. The CDR3 covers 14 residues. The V and J ends lost 2 bases and 4 bases respectively, with 11 bases between them. The CDR3 DNA reads TGTGCCATCAGTGAGGGGGACGGCGCCACTGAAGCTTTCTTT. Translation: CAISEGDGATEAFF.

The chain joins TRBV3-1 (or the pseudogene TRBV3-2) to TRBJ1-1; D is undetermined. This CDR3 is built from 15 residues. With 2 bases removed from V and 6 bases from J, the gap between germline ends came to 16 bases. Per germline, CDR1 LGHDT and CDR2 YNNKEL (reference sequence). CDR3 nucleotides: TGTGCCAGCAGCCAAATGGTATCCCGGCACGCTGAAGCTTTCTTT. This gives the protein CASSQMVSRHAEAFF.

In its sample, this clone was seen once. J is TRBJ1-5 and V is TRBV6-4, with a weak D call TRBD1 (5 bases). The CDR3 contains 15 residues. CDR1 is MRHNA and CDR2 is SNTAGT in the germline V gene. V was cut by 0 bases and J by 7 bases, with 13 bases left in between. The CDR3 DNA is TGTGCCAGCAGTGACTCGGTCGGGGGGTACCAGCCCCAGCATTTT. It yields the protein CASSDSVGGYQPQHF.

The rearrangement links TRBV7-8 to TRBJ2-1, with D maybe TRBD2 (7 bases). V lost 5 bases, J lost 9 bases, and 14 bases lay in between. This CDR3 comprises 13 residues. Germline V CDR1 and CDR2: SGHVS, FQNEAQ. CDR3 residues: CASSIHGGAEQFF. The CDR3 DNA sequence: TGTGCCAGCAGCATCCATGGGGGGGCTGAGCAGTTCTTC.

The J gene is TRBJ2-1, the V gene TRBV11-2; D could derive from TRBD1 or TRBD2 (5 bases each). CDR1 is SGHAT and CDR2 is FQNNGV in the germline V gene. The CDR3 consists of 16 residues. V was cut by 5 bases and J by 5 bases, with 19 bases left in between. The CDR3: CASSRGPGTADNEQFF. The CDR3 bases are TGTGCCAGCAGCCGCGGTCCGGGGACGGCGGACAATGAGCAGTTCTTC.

The chain has TRBV7-2 and TRBJ1-6; perhaps TRBD1 as D (6 bases). The germline CDR1 and CDR2 sequences are SGHTA and FQGNSA. With 6 bases removed from V and 2 bases from J, the gap between germline ends came to 11 bases. This CDR3 has 15 residues. The CDR3 DNA follows: TGTGCCAGCAGGTGGACAGAAACCTATAATTCACCCCTCCACTTT. It encodes CASRWTETYNSPLHF.

The rearrangement joins TRBV7-9 to TRBJ1-5, with D possibly matching TRBD1 (6 bases). This CDR3 is built from 12 residues. The germline V and J ends were trimmed by 5 bases and 7 bases, with 9 bases remaining between them. The germline gives CDR1 SEHNR, CDR2 FQNEAQ (reference sequence). The CDR3 sequence: CASSDGGQPQHF. CDR3 nucleotide sequence: TGTGCCAGCAGCGACGGGGGCCAGCCCCAGCATTTT.

The chain has TRBV9 and TRBJ1-1, with no clear D. The length of the CDR3 is 14 residues. Germline V CDR1 and CDR2: SGDLS, YYNGEE. Trimming shortened V by 1 base and J by 4 bases, and 11 bases separated the two germline ends. CDR3 residues: CASSVRPEGTEAFF. The CDR3 nucleotides are TGTGCCAGCAGCGTACGCCCGGAGGGCACTGAAGCTTTCTTT.

V is TRBV5-1 and J is TRBJ1-6; 8 nucleotides agree with TRBD1. CDR1 and CDR2 from the germline V gene are SGHRS and YFSETQ. V was pared by 4 bases and J by 14 bases, with 11 bases of the junction left unmatched. The CDR3 consists of 14 residues. CDR3 residues: CASSSDRGSRALHF. The CDR3 DNA is TGCGCCAGCAGCAGTGACAGGGGATCTAGGGCCCTCCACTTT. The whole variable domain, remainder taken from reference TRBV5-1 and TRBJ1-6, is KAGVTQTPRYLIKTRGQQVTLSCSPISGHRSVSWYQQTPGQGLQFLFEYFSETQRNKGNFPGRFSGRQFSNSRSEMNVSTLELGDSALYLCASSSDRGSRALHFGNGTRLTVT.

The V gene is TRBV30, the J gene TRBJ2-7; 7 nucleotides match TRBD2. The CDR3 has 14 residues. Germline V gives CDR1 GTSNPN, CDR2 SVGIG (reference sequence). V was pared by 0 bases and J by 6 bases, with 8 bases of the junction left unmatched. The CDR3, as DNA: TGTGCCTGGAGTGTACCCGGGGGGATGGGCGAGCAGTACTTC. Translated, it gives CAWSVPGGMGEQYF.

This chain uses TRBV6-2 or TRBV6-3 with TRBJ2-5, with D possibly TRBD2 on 5 matching bases. Trimming removed 6 bases from V and 8 bases from J, with 19 bases in between. Germline-derived CDR1 and CDR2 are MNHEY and SVGEGT. CDR3 length: 14 residues. CDR3 coding DNA: TGTGCCAGCAGCCACCCCTTCCCAACGGGAACCCAGTACTTC. Protein product: CASSHPFPTGTQYF.

The chain recombines TRBV9 with TRBJ2-4, with 9 bases identical to TRBD2. With 3 bases clipped from V and 2 bases from J, the junction kept 6 bases outside the gene matches. Germline CDR1 and CDR2: SGDLS and YYNGEE. This CDR3 is 16 amino acids long. This chain's CDR3 is CASSAMLAGSKNIQYF. The CDR3 DNA reads as TGTGCCAGCAGCGCCATGCTAGCGGGGTCCAAAAACATTCAGTACTTC.